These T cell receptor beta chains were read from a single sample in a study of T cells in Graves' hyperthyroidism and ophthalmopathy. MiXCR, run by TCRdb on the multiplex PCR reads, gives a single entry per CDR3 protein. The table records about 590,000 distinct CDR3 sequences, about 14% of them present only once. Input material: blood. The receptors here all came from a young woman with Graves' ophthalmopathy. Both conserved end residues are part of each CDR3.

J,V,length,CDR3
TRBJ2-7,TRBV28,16,CASSFLGSGNSYEQYF
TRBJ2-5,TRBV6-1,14,CASSEAQGEETQYF
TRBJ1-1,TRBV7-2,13,CASSLVTGLEAFF
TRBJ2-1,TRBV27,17,CASRTFLAGVRGNEQFF
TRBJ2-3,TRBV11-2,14,CASSLGRSTDTQYF
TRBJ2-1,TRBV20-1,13,CSAPQREGFEQFF
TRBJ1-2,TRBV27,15,CASSSTTTGGYGYTF
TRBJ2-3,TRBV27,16,CASSLSSAGATDAQYF
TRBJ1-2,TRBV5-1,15,CASSFGTGANYSYTF
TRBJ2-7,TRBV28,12,CASSLQGYEQYF
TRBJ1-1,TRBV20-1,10,CSASGIEAFF
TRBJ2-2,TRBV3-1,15,CASSQDLTSTGELFF
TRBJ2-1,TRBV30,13,CAWNKGAGNEQFF
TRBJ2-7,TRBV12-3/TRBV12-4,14,CASSSGLYSYEQYF
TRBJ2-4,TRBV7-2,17,CASSLPPGQGAKNIQYF
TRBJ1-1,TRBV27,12,CASHRGGTEAFF
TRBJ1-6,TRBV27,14,CASSLAQGGSPLHF
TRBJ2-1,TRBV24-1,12,CATSDSMPGQFF
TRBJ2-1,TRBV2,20,CASSTRRTSGRAFIPGEQFF
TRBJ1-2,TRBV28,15,CASSLTGKSNYGYTF
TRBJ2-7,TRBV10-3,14,CAISEDRGTYEQYF
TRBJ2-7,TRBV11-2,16,CASTGGLAGDQGEQYF
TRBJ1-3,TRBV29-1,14,CSVEGTEGGDTIYF
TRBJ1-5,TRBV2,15,CASRELQGKSQPQHF
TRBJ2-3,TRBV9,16,CASSVLDRAVSDTQYF
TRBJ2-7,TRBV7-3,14,CASSSTRDNYEQYF
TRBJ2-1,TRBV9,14,CASSVSGSFDEQFF